This entry lists 7 T cell receptor beta chains sequenced from one sample in a study of T cells in localized non-small cell lung cancer. Repertoires were generated with immunoSEQ multiplex PCR, while TCRdb's copy carries only in-frame clones and drops some. There are fewer than 4,000 clones in the sample; about 29% occur only once, and approximately 8.3% lies in the top ten. Sequencing was performed on normal lung tissue next to the tumor, taken before any cancer treatment. These receptors all stem from a woman aged 35-75 years with stage I lung adenocarcinoma.

The sample holds a few counts of this clone. CDR3 residues: CASSYSFVAGDTQYF. The CDR3 bases are TGTGCCAGCAGTTACTCGTTCGTCGCGGGAGATACGCAGTATTTT. The J gene is TRBJ2-3, the V gene TRBV6-8; TRBD2 might be the D (5 bases). Germline V gene sequence: CDR1 MNHGY, CDR2 SAAAGT. This CDR3 is built from 15 residues. Trimming stripped 0 bases from V and 5 bases from J, with 12 bases between.

This clone is labeled as medium-sized (0.01 to 0.1%). The rearrangement uses TRBV15 and TRBJ2-7; possibly TRBD1 for D (6 bases). The CDR3 length is 15 residues. Germline V gives CDR1 LNHNV, CDR2 YYDKDF (reference sequence). Deletions cut 0 bases from V and 6 bases from J, with 15 bases between. Here the CDR3 reads CATSRDLAGAGEQYF. The CDR3 coding sequence is TGTGCCACCAGCAGAGATCTTGCAGGGGCAGGCGAGCAGTACTTC.

V gene TRBV9 combines with J gene TRBJ1-1; TRBD1 is a possible D gene (6 bases). The length of the CDR3 is 18 residues. V shed 3 bases and J shed 1 base, with 22 bases lying between them. Germline V CDR1 and CDR2: SGDLS, YYNGEE. The CDR3 protein is CASSGPIGGPAKNTEAFF. DNA of the CDR3: TGTGCCAGCAGCGGACCTATAGGGGGGCCGGCGAAGAACACTGAAGCTTTCTTT.

The CDR3 is CASSWDHKNIQYF. As DNA, the CDR3 is TGTGCCAGCAGCTGGGACCACAAAAACATTCAGTACTTC. V is TRBV6-8 and J is TRBJ2-4; D is possibly TRBD1 or TRBD2 (5 bases each). This CDR3 has 13 residues. V shed 6 bases and J shed 3 bases, with 9 bases lying between them. CDR1 and CDR2 (germline): MNHGY, SAAAGT.

The gene calls are TRBV19 and TRBJ2-1; 7 nucleotides agree with TRBD1. The CDR3 consists of 16 residues. Germline V gives CDR1 LNHDA, CDR2 SQIVND (reference sequence). V shed 7 bases, J shed 3 bases, and the junction held 12 bases outside the gene matches. The CDR3 nucleotides read TGTGCCAGTACCATAGGGACAGCTTCTGGCTACAATGAGCAGTTCTTC. The encoded protein is CASTIGTASGYNEQFF. Full variable domain (remainder filled in from reference TRBV19 and TRBJ2-1): DGGITQSPKYLFRKEGQNVTLSCEQNLNHDAMYWYRQDPGQGLRLIYYSQIVNDFQKGDIAEGYSVSREKKESFPLTVTSAQKNPTAFYLCASTIGTASGYNEQFFGPGTRLTVL.

Only a few counts were recorded for this clone. V usage is TRBV21-1 and J usage is TRBJ1-2. TRBV21-1 is tagged as a pseudogene. The CDR3 runs to 15 residues. CDR3 DNA sequence: TGTGCCAGCAGTGATATTATGGGGGGCGAGTCGGGCTACACCTTC. Its translation: CASSDIMGGESGYTF.

V usage is TRBV18 and J usage is TRBJ2-7; D call uncertain. Trimming removed 0 bases from V and 3 bases from J, with 9 bases in between. Per the germline V gene, CDR1 is KGHSH and CDR2 is LQKENI. The CDR3 totals 14 residues. The CDR3 spells CASSPPGKNYEQYF. The CDR3, as DNA: TGTGCCAGCTCACCACCGGGAAAGAACTACGAGCAGTACTTC.